This T cell receptor beta chain was recovered during a study of cytomegalovirus exposure and HLA in healthy donors. Study outcomes and limitations: CMV serostatus was the only recorded immune exposure for donors.

With 9 bases removed from V and 0 bases from J, the gap between germline ends came to 15 bases. This CDR3 spans 16 amino acids. The germline V gene encodes CDR1 LNHDA and CDR2 SQIVND (reference sequence). A few counts support this clone. Its antigen is unknown. Primers: 60 Vbeta forward and 13 Jbeta reverse. TCRdb's copy holds only in-frame clones and misses some; the assay was immunoSEQ multiplex PCR. The sample carries roughly 150,000 clones, 76% recorded once. This clonotype originated in a man aged 35 to 55 in good health and CMV-seronegative. Material: PBMCs. The chain links TRBV19 to TRBJ2-6; TRBD2 is a possible D gene (6 bases). CDR3 nucleotide sequence: TGTGCCAGCCAACTGGGAGGTAGCTCTGGGGCCAACGTCCTGACTTTC. As protein: CASQLGGSSGANVLTF.